The clone carrying this TCR beta chain was detected ten times or more. Its antigen is undetermined. This record belongs to a study of prognosis after radiotherapy for stage I lung cancer. Across the whole study: Of the enrolled patients, fourteen had newly diagnosed primary stage I lung tumors, while 4 or 5 had oligometastatic NSCLC following surgical resection of the primary tumor. General observations from the study: Divergent TRBV and TRBJ gene usage has reportedly been observed between patients with and without metastases. The median unique TCR clone count dropped from approximately 9,600 to 7,200 after stereotactic body radiation therapy.

Genomic DNA was subjected to two-round multiplex PCR for amplification of TCR beta CDR3. Primers were specific to each TRBV and TRBJ gene in first-round PCR. TCRdb reprocessed the multiplex PCR reads via MiXCR and lists one record per CDR3 protein. Of tens of thousands of distinct CDR3 sequences in the sample, roughly 30% were seen once. CDR1 is ENHRY, CDR2 SYGVKD, per germline. The J segment lost 3 bases and the V segment lost 6 bases, leaving 0 bases of the junction unmatched. CDR3 length: 13 amino acids. Blood was drawn (approximately 5.8 milliliters of peripheral blood) at each of two time points.

This sample comprised PBMCs, obtained before or after stereotactic body radiation therapy (not recorded which). The TCR sequence derives from a donor at least 50 years old with non-small cell lung cancer. The chain combines TRBV10-3 with TRBJ1-2, with TRBD1 matching 11 bases. In DNA, the CDR3 is TGTGCCATCAGGGACAGGGGGCACTATGGCTACACCTTC. Its translation is CAIRDRGHYGYTF.